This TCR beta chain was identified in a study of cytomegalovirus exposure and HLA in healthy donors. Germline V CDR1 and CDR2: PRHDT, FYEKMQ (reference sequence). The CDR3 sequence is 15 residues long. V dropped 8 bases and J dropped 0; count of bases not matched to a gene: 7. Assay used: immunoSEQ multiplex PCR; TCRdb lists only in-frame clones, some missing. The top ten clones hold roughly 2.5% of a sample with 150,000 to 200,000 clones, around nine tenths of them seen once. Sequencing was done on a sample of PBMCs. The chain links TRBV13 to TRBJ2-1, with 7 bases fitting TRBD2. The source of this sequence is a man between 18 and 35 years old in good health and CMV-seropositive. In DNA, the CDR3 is TGTGCCAGCTCCGAGCGGGGAAGCTCCTACAATGAGCAGTTCTTC. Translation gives CASSERGSSYNEQFF.